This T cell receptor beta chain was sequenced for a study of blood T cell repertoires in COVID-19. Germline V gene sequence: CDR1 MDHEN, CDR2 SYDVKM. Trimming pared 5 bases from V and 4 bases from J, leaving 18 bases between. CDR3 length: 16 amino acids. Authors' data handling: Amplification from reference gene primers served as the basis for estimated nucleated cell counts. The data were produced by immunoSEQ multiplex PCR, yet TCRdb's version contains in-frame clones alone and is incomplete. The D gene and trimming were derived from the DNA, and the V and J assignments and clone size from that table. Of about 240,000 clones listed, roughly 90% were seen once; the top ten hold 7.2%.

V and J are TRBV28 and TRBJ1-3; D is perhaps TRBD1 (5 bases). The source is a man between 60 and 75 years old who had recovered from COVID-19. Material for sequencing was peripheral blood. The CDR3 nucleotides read TGTGCCAGCAGTGATCAGGGAGGTGGACGGGGAAACACCATATATTTT. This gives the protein CASSDQGGGRGNTIYF.